These 5 T cell receptor beta chains came from one sample sequenced in a study of identical twins (TCRdb year 2016). Receptor amplification or capture employed 5' RACE. The sequencer was an Illumina HiSeq 2000. TCRdb's own reprocessing of the public reads used fastp at Q25 and MiXCR and kept productive beta chains. Every entry covers one CDR3 protein and lists the most common genes and DNA from its rows. The sample table shows about 480,000 distinct CDR3 sequences, and around 14% are seen once. The ten largest clones represent 0.52% of the sample. These same data were also listed under a study on yellow fever vaccine responses in identical twins.

What was sequenced was CD4+ T cells sorted from blood. These receptor sequences come from a young woman in good health.

The J gene is TRBJ2-1, the V gene TRBV12-3 or TRBV12-4; the D is unclear. The CDR3 covers 11 residues. V was trimmed by 7 bases and J by 5 bases, leaving 6 bases between them. This CDR3 reads CASMINNEQFF. The CDR3 DNA reads as TGTGCCAGCATGATAAACAATGAGCAGTTCTTC.

This clonotype was counted many times. This chain joins TRBV27 and TRBJ1-4; TRBD1 agrees at 10 bases. J was trimmed by 8 bases and V by 3 bases; bases with no gene match: 15. Germline assignment: CDR1 MNHEY and CDR2 SMNVEV (reference sequence). The CDR3 runs 18 residues. This CDR3 reads CASSFRRTGGRSYEKLFF. The CDR3 DNA is TGTGCCAGCAGTTTTCGGCGGACAGGGGGAAGGTCCTACGAAAAACTGTTTTTT.

This clonotype turned up a few times. The chain recombines TRBV9 with TRBJ2-7; D may be TRBD1 (6 bases). V dropped 3 bases and J dropped 4 bases, with 11 bases sitting between them. Germline V lookup: CDR1 SGDLS, CDR2 YYNGEE. This CDR3 has 13 amino acids. CDR3 in DNA: TGTGCCAGCAGCGCCGGGACAAATTACGAGCAGTACTTC. The encoded protein is CASSAGTNYEQYF.

This clonotype was seen many times. J is TRBJ1-5 and V is TRBV11-2; 9 bases agree with TRBD1. The junction had 11 bases not matched to a gene; V was cut back by 1 base and J by 1 base. Germline V gene lookup returns CDR1 SGHAT and CDR2 FQNNGV. This CDR3 is built from 19 residues. CDR3 bases: TGTGCCAGCAGCTTAGTTGGGACAGGGTCCCGAGGGAGCAATCAGCCCCAGCATTTT. It codes for CASSLVGTGSRGSNQPQHF.

As DNA, the CDR3 is TGTGCCAGCAGTTACAGAGGACAGGCTTTAAACATTCAGTACTTC. Its translation: CASSYRGQALNIQYF. The chain combines TRBV6-2 or TRBV6-3 with TRBJ2-4; 7 bases line up with TRBD1. Germline trimming cut 2 bases from V and 6 bases from J; bases unmatched to any gene: 7. The germline CDR1 and CDR2 sequences are MNHEY and SVGEGT. This CDR3 has 15 residues.